The 24 T cell receptor beta chains reported below all come from one sample, sequenced in a study of T-cell reconstitution after alpha-beta-depleted transplantation in children. The TCRbeta library was prepared with unique molecular identifiers. One entry per CDR3 protein, called by TCRdb with MiXCR from the PCR reads. The data show a few hundred thousand distinct CDR3 sequences, 10% seen once. The starting material was PBMCs from the stem cell graft donor, obtained from the stem cell graft. These TCRs come from a human donor who donated a stem cell graft to a child with acute lymphoblastic leukemia.

The CDR3, as DNA: TGTGCCAGCAGCTCTACCGGCGACAGGGTGGGGGAGCAGTACTTC. It codes for CASSSTGDRVGEQYF. The chain couples TRBV6-1 to TRBJ2-7; 7 nucleotides align to TRBD1. CDR1 is MNHNS, CDR2 SASEGT, per germline. Trimming took 6 bases from V and 7 from J; bases not matched to a gene: 15. The CDR3 covers 15 residues.

V gene TRBV7-9 combines with J gene TRBJ2-5; D ambiguous. V gave up 3 bases and J gave up 5 bases, with 10 bases separating them. The CDR3 is 13 residues long. The germline gives CDR1 SEHNR, CDR2 FQNEAQ (reference sequence). The CDR3 DNA reads TGTGCCAGCAGCTTTAATCCAACGGAGACCCAGTACTTC. Translating it yields CASSFNPTETQYF.

The rearrangement links TRBV28 to TRBJ2-3, with D maybe TRBD1 (5 bases). V was trimmed by 2 bases and J by 1 base, leaving 13 bases between them. CDR3 length equals 16 residues. Germline V CDR1 and CDR2: MDHEN, SYDVKM. The chain's CDR3 is CASSLISSRGTDTQYF. DNA for the CDR3: TGTGCCAGCAGTTTAATTTCTTCCAGGGGCACAGATACGCAGTATTTT.

Only a few counts were recorded for this clonotype. The gene calls are TRBV7-8 and TRBJ2-5; TRBD1 or TRBD2 may be the D gene (5 bases each). The germline gives CDR1 SGHVS, CDR2 FQNEAQ. The CDR3 spans 16 residues. Trimming cost V 1 base and J 2 bases, with 14 bases left between them. CDR3 coding DNA: TGTGCCAGCAGCTTAGTGATCGGGACGGGACAAGAGACCCAGTACTTC. As protein: CASSLVIGTGQETQYF. The full variable domain, completed using reference TRBV7-8 and TRBJ2-5, is GAGVSQSPRYKVAKRGQDVALRCDPISGHVSLFWYQQALGQGPEFLTYFQNEAQLDKSGLPSDRFFAERPEGSVSTLKIQRTQQEDSAVYLCASSLVIGTGQETQYFGPGTRLLVL.

The chain has TRBV6-5 and TRBJ2-3; the D gene could be TRBD1 or TRBD2 (6 bases each). The germline gives CDR1 MNHEY, CDR2 SVGAGI. Deletions cut 11 bases from V and 5 bases from J, with 20 bases between. The CDR3 spans 14 residues. The CDR3 nucleotides are TGTGCCTCAACTCGGGGGCAGGGAGTAGATACGCAGTATTTT. Protein: CASTRGQGVDTQYF.

This clonotype was detected a few times. The V call is TRBV24-1, the J call TRBJ2-5; possibly TRBD2 for D (6 bases). Germline CDR1 KGHDR, CDR2 SFDVKD. V lost 4 bases, J lost 5 bases, and 10 bases lay in between. The CDR3 totals 13 residues. CDR3 coding DNA: TGTGCCACCAGTGACAGGGAGGCGGAGACCCAGTACTTC. Amino acids: CATSDREAETQYF.

The CDR3 spells CASSLQGPYTGELFF. The CDR3 bases are TGTGCCAGCAGCTTACAGGGGCCTTACACCGGGGAGCTGTTTTTT. The gene calls are TRBV7-2 and TRBJ2-2; TRBD1 is a possible D gene (6 bases). Between the trimmed V and J ends, which lost 2 bases and 3 bases, there was a span of 10 bases. Germline values: CDR1 SGHTA, CDR2 FQGNSA. The CDR3 spans 15 residues.

The gene calls are TRBV7-9 and TRBJ2-5; 11 positions match TRBD1. CDR1 and CDR2 (germline): SEHNR, FQNEAQ (reference sequence). The CDR3 covers 15 residues. The ends lost 5 bases at V and 3 bases at J; junction bases unmatched: 5. DNA of the CDR3: TGTGCCAGCAGCCTAAGGACAGGGGGCGAAGAGACCCAGTACTTC. Amino acid sequence: CASSLRTGGEETQYF.

This clonotype appeared a few times. V gene TRBV5-5 combines with J gene TRBJ1-5, with TRBD1 matching 9 bases. V lost 5 bases to trimming and J lost 5 bases; unmatched junction nucleotides: 8. The CDR3 runs 15 residues. Germline CDR1 and CDR2: SGHKS and YYEKEE (reference sequence). The chain's CDR3 is CASRGTGGNDQPQHF. The DNA for the CDR3 is TGTGCCAGCAGGGGAACAGGGGGCAATGATCAGCCCCAGCATTTT.

The chain has TRBV4-1 and TRBJ2-1, with D possibly TRBD1 on 5 matching bases. Trimming shortened V by 4 bases and J by 8 bases, and 15 bases separated the two germline ends. The CDR3 runs to 14 residues. Looked up from germline, CDR1 is MGHRA and CDR2 is YSYEKL. The CDR3 DNA is TGCGCCAGCAGCCGTCGAAGAATAGGGGATGAGCAGTTCTTC. It encodes CASSRRRIGDEQFF.

This clonotype was observed a few times. This chain joins TRBV27 and TRBJ2-7; 10 nucleotides align to TRBD1. CDR1 and CDR2 from the germline V gene are MNHEY and SMNVEV (reference sequence). The V and J ends lost 3 bases and 0 bases, in that order; junction bases with no gene match: 5. The CDR3 runs 16 residues. In nucleotides, the CDR3 is TGTGCCAGCAGTTTTTTGGGACAGGGGAGCTCCTACGAGCAGTACTTC. As protein: CASSFLGQGSSYEQYF.

In DNA form, the CDR3 reads TGCAGTGCCACCGAACTCCTAGACAATGAGCAGTTCTTC. The encoded protein is CSATELLDNEQFF. The rearrangement links TRBV20-1 to TRBJ2-1; D not resolved. The CDR3 consists of 13 residues. CDR1 is DFQATT, CDR2 SNEGSKA, per germline (reference sequence). Trimming took 6 bases from V and 5 from J, leaving 14 bases between them.

This clonotype was detected only a few times. J is TRBJ2-3 and V is TRBV5-1; the match to TRBD2 covers 7 bases. CDR3 size: 17 residues. Germline trimming cut 0 bases from V and 1 base from J; bases unmatched to any gene: 8. Germline V CDR1 and CDR2: SGHRS, YFSETQ. The CDR3 loop is CASSLARSGTRTDTQYF. DNA of the CDR3: TGCGCCAGCAGCTTGGCTCGGAGCGGGACCCGCACAGATACGCAGTATTTT.

This clonotype was seen at least ten times. The chain couples TRBV12-3 or TRBV12-4 to TRBJ2-5, with TRBD2 identical over 15 bases. The CDR3 totals 15 residues. V dropped 6 bases and J dropped 4; count of bases not matched to a gene: 3. The CDR3 region has the DNA TGTGCCAGCAGCTCGGGACTAGCGGGAGGAGAGACCCAGTACTTC. Translation gives CASSSGLAGGETQYF.

In its sample, this clonotype was seen a few times. The junction shows a germline mismatch at one end, possibly a read error. The chain recombines TRBV4-3 with TRBJ1-2, with D perhaps matching TRBD1 (6 bases). The V gene's germline CDR1 is LGHNA and CDR2 YSLEER. The CDR3 runs to 15 residues. CDR3 protein: CASTQAPGGGYGYTF. DNA for the CDR3: TGCGCCAGCACCCAAGCACCGGGAGGGGGCTATGGCTACACCTTC.

The rearrangement links TRBV7-2 to TRBJ2-7; TRBD2 matches at 7 bases. Trimming cost V 5 bases and J 1 base; bases outside gene matches: 5. Germline CDR1 is SGHTA and CDR2 is FQGNSA. The CDR3 sequence is 14 residues long. Here the CDR3 DNA reads TGTGCCAGCAGCGGGGGGGGGAGATCCTACGAGCAGTACTTC. It yields the protein CASSGGGRSYEQYF.

This clonotype has just a few counts. This chain uses TRBV27 with TRBJ2-7; a weak D match, TRBD1 (5 bases). The CDR3 is made up of 13 amino acids. Per the germline V gene, CDR1 is MNHEY and CDR2 is SMNVEV (reference sequence). V was pared by 9 bases and J by 6 bases, with 18 bases between. The CDR3 here is CARVRRPQGEQYF. CDR3 DNA sequence: TGTGCCAGAGTCAGGCGGCCCCAGGGCGAGCAGTACTTC.

This clonotype was observed at least ten times. The chain couples TRBV12-3 or TRBV12-4 to TRBJ2-7, with D possibly TRBD1 on 6 matching bases. This CDR3 has 15 residues. Trimming removed 5 bases at V and 3 bases at J, with 17 bases between. The CDR3 DNA sequence: TGTGCCAGCAGTCCCCGGCCCGGACAGATCTACGAGCAGTACTTC. Residues: CASSPRPGQIYEQYF.

There are a few counts of this clonotype. This chain links TRBV27 with TRBJ2-4; 9 bases are a match to TRBD1. Trimming cost V 2 bases and J 12 bases; bases outside gene matches: 5. The CDR3 contains 13 residues. Germline V gene lookup returns CDR1 MNHEY and CDR2 SMNVEV (reference sequence). In DNA form, the CDR3 reads TGTGCCAGCAGTTTACTGACAGGGGGGGATCAGTACTTC. This codes for CASSLLTGGDQYF.

This clonotype was seen at least ten times. The rearrangement uses TRBV7-9 and TRBJ2-5, with D possibly matching TRBD1 (5 bases). The CDR3 spans 14 residues. The germline V and J ends were trimmed by 3 bases and 5 bases, with 13 bases remaining between them. Germline CDR1 SEHNR, CDR2 FQNEAQ (reference sequence). CDR3: CASSFSPTVETQYF. CDR3 DNA: TGTGCCAGCAGCTTTTCCCCGACAGTGGAGACCCAGTACTTC. The variable domain in full, with the rest retrieved from reference TRBV7-9 and TRBJ2-5, is DTGVSQNPRHKITKRGQNVTFRCDPISEHNRLYWYRQTLGQGPEFLTYFQNEAQLEKSRLLSDRFSAERPKGSFSTLEIQRTEQGDSAMYLCASSFSPTVETQYFGPGTRLLVL.

The J gene is TRBJ2-3, the V gene TRBV9; possible D gene TRBD2, 7 bases. Trimming left V 4 bases short and J 3 bases short, with 18 bases between. Germline V gene lookup returns CDR1 SGDLS and CDR2 YYNGEE. The CDR3 has 16 amino acids. This chain's CDR3 is CASSPYGGGSTDTQYF. CDR3 DNA: TGTGCCAGCAGCCCCTATGGGGGCGGGAGTACAGATACGCAGTATTTT. Full variable domain (outside the CDR3, taken from reference TRBV9 and TRBJ2-3): DSGVTQTPKHLITATGQRVTLRCSPRSGDLSVYWYQQSLDQGLQFLIQYYNGEERAKGNILERFSAQQFPDLHSELNLSSLELGDSALYFCASSPYGGGSTDTQYFGPGTRLTVL.

Only a few counts were recorded for this clonotype. V is TRBV4-1 and J is TRBJ1-4, with TRBD1 identical over 7 bases. The CDR3 has 18 residues. With 5 bases clipped from V and 7 bases from J, the junction kept 19 bases outside the gene matches. The V gene's germline CDR1 is MGHRA and CDR2 YSYEKL. The CDR3 loop is CASSNRGRELGVREKLFF. The CDR3 nucleotides read TGCGCCAGCAGCAATAGGGGGCGGGAGCTCGGGGTACGTGAAAAACTGTTTTTT.

This clonotype was picked up a small number of times. The V and J genes are TRBV12-3 or TRBV12-4 and TRBJ2-7, with TRBD2 as a possible D gene (5 bases). The V end was cut by 5 bases, the J end by 4 bases, with 15 bases between. The CDR3 has 14 residues. The CDR3 DNA is TGTGCCAGCAGTCCGGGTGGGGTAGCGTACGAGCAGTACTTC. It yields the protein CASSPGGVAYEQYF.

The V gene is TRBV11-2, the J gene TRBJ2-1; a possible D gene is TRBD2 (5 bases). Germline-derived CDR1 and CDR2 are SGHAT and FQNNGV. CDR3 length: 15 amino acids. V lost 2 bases and J lost 7, with 15 bases in between. The CDR3 DNA follows: TGTGCCAGCAGCTTAAGCGGAGGACTCGGAAATGAGCAGTTCTTC. It codes for CASSLSGGLGNEQFF.